The clone carrying this T cell receptor beta chain was counted many times. Its antigen is currently unknown. The sample belongs to a study of T-cell reconstitution after alpha-beta-depleted transplantation in children. Findings of the study overall: Several hundred expanded graft clones reportedly were the source of alpha-beta T cells about two months after transplant. T cells produced anew were the main source of T-cell counts and diversity one year after transplant. After transplant, high TCRbeta diversity at day 60 in some patients arose from surviving recipient T cells and thymic progenitors.

Researchers prepared the TCRbeta library using unique molecular identifiers, the study reports. From the PCR reads, TCRdb called clonotypes with MiXCR, one entry per CDR3 protein. Of 300,000 to 400,000 distinct CDR3 sequences listed, about 16% are singletons. The CDR3 runs to 13 residues. Trimming removed 1 base at V and 3 bases at J, with 6 bases between. The material sequenced was PBMCs, mostly from graft donor cells, taken 360 days after TCRalphabeta/CD19-depleted stem cell transplant. The sequence derives from a male patient under 10 years old who had a stem cell transplant for acute lymphoblastic leukemia, so the T cells may come from the graft donor. This chain uses TRBV12-3 or TRBV12-4 with TRBJ2-5, with unresolved D. The CDR3 DNA reads TGTGCCAGCAGTTTAGTGGGCAAAGAGACCCAGTACTTC. It translates to CASSLVGKETQYF.